Listed below are T cell receptor beta chains from one sample, sequenced in a study of blood T cell repertoires in COVID-19. The assay was immunoSEQ multiplex PCR, and TCRdb's table has in-frame clones only and misses some. The table lists nearly 65,000 clones, under 90% of them singletons. The sample was peripheral blood. The receptor set was obtained from a human donor in a cohort sampled during active COVID-19. Both conserved end residues are part of each CDR3. D genes are given only for firm matches. Rows give clone size only sometimes, using once, few, many, or a class for an expanded clone.

d_call j_call clone_size v_call cdr3_nt cdr3_aa
- TRBJ2-5 - TRBV9 TGTGCCAGCAGCGTAGACCTACAAGAGACCCAGTACTTC CASSVDLQETQYF
TRBD1 TRBJ1-2 - TRBV5-6 TGTGCCAGCAGCTCCGAGGCCGGGCAGGGGGCGACTAACTATGGCTACACCTTC CASSSEAGQGATNYGYTF
TRBD2 TRBJ2-3 - TRBV11-2 TGTGCCAGCAGCGGGCGGGAGGGCGAGAAGTTTCCAGCAGATACGCAGTATTTT CASSGREGEKFPADTQYF
TRBD2 TRBJ2-7 - TRBV13 TGTGCCAGCAGCCCCGGGACTAGGGCCTACGAGCAGTACTTC CASSPGTRAYEQYF
- TRBJ1-2 - TRBV2 TGTGCCAGCAGTGGGCAGGGTATTGGCTATGGCTACACCTTC CASSGQGIGYGYTF
- TRBJ1-1 - TRBV16 TGTGCCAGCAGCCAATCTCCCAGGGCGAACACTGAAGCTTTCTTT CASSQSPRANTEAFF
- TRBJ1-6 - TRBV5-6 TGTGCCAGCAGCCGGCGGTTAGGGGAACAAGTCCCCGATTCACCCCTCCACTTT CASSRRLGEQVPDSPLHF
TRBD2 TRBJ2-3 few TRBV4-2 TGTGCCAGCAGCCAGAGACACGGGGGGGGGCCGACAGATACGCAGTATTTT CASSQRHGGGPTDTQYF
- TRBJ1-5 - TRBV27 TGTGCCAGCAGTCTTCAGGGAAGTCAGCCCCAGCATTTT CASSLQGSQPQHF
- TRBJ1-1 - TRBV13 TGTGCCAGCAGCAAGGGACATTTGAACACTGAAGCTTTCTTT CASSKGHLNTEAFF
- TRBJ2-5 few TRBV29-1 TGCAGCGTTGTAAGCAGGGGTGTTGAGACCCAGTACTTC CSVVSRGVETQYF
TRBD1 TRBJ2-5 - TRBV3-1/TRBV3-2 TGTGCCAGCAGTCCCGGGACAGGGGTATTTGGAGAGACCCAGTACTTC CASSPGTGVFGETQYF
TRBD1 TRBJ1-1 - TRBV6-4 TGTGCCAGCAGTGACTCCCCAGGGGGAGAAGCTTTCTTT CASSDSPGGEAFF
TRBD1 TRBJ2-3 - TRBV7-2 TGTGCCAGCAGCACCCGACAGGGGGCAAAAACAGATACGCAGTATTTT CASSTRQGAKTDTQYF
TRBD2 TRBJ2-7 - TRBV18 TGTGCCAGCTCACCACTGGAGGGAGGGAACGAGCAGTACTTC CASSPLEGGNEQYF
- TRBJ1-6 - TRBV28 TGTGCCAGCAGTTTATTAGGGGCGTATTCACCCCTCCACTTT CASSLLGAYSPLHF
TRBD2 TRBJ2-7 - TRBV9 TGTGCCAGCAGCCTAGCGGGAGGGCCCTACGAGCAGTACTTC CASSLAGGPYEQYF
- TRBJ1-6 - TRBV4-3 TGCGCCAGCAGAAGTAAGGGAGGGTCACCCCTCCACTTT CASRSKGGSPLHF
- TRBJ1-2 - TRBV6-5 TGTGCCAGCAGTTACGGGCAGAACTATGGCTACACCTTC CASSYGQNYGYTF
TRBD2 TRBJ2-1 - TRBV3-1/TRBV3-2 TGTGCCAGCAGCCAAGATTTGCGAGCGGGGGTCCTCAATGAGCAGTTCTTC CASSQDLRAGVLNEQFF
- TRBJ2-1 - TRBV9 TGTGCCAGCAGCACCTCAGGGAATGAGCAGTTCTTC CASSTSGNEQFF
- TRBJ1-5 - TRBV28 TGTGCCAGCAGTCGAGACTGGACCCAGCATTTT CASSRDWTQHF
TRBD2 TRBJ2-3 few TRBV19 TGTGCCAGTAGTATAGCGACACTAGCGGGAGGCACAGATACGCAGTATTTT CASSIATLAGGTDTQYF
TRBD2 TRBJ2-1 - TRBV7-2 TGTGCCAGCAGCTTAGTGGGCGGGAGCTCCTACAATGAGCAGTTCTTC CASSLVGGSSYNEQFF
TRBD2 TRBJ2-7 once TRBV9 TGTGCCAGCAGCGTAGGGTTAAGTATCGCGGGAGCCTACTACGAGCAGTACTTC CASSVGLSIAGAYYEQYF
- TRBJ1-3 - TRBV7-6 TGTGCCAGCAGCCTGGGGGGGGCGCGGAACACCATATATTTT CASSLGGARNTIYF
TRBD1 TRBJ2-1 - TRBV24-1 TGTGCCACCAGTGACCGGGACAGAACCCATGAGCAGTTCTTC CATSDRDRTHEQFF